The present T cell receptor (beta chain) was sequenced within a study of blood T cell repertoires in COVID-19. Study-level information: The United States, Italy and Spain provided the acute and convalescent COVID-19 samples. T cells, B-cell-depleted T cells, or PBMCs provided the cDNA or gDNA that served as material.

Germline CDR1 reads MNHEY; CDR2 reads SVGAGI. This CDR3 is 12 amino acids long. Trimming removed 6 bases from V and 2 bases from J, with 7 bases in between. The authors' processing: Estimation of nucleated cell counts was performed using reference gene primer amplification. Sequenced by immunoSEQ multiplex PCR; TCRdb stores in-frame clones only, minus some. V, J and clone size were drawn from that table, and D and trimming were deduced from the DNA. In the table there are approximately 120,000 clones, roughly 81% of which are singletons. The receptor comes from a human donor in a cohort sampled during active COVID-19. Specimen: peripheral blood. V usage is TRBV6-5 and J usage is TRBJ2-5; D might be TRBD1 (6 bases). CDR3 protein: CASRRGQETQYF. The CDR3 DNA follows: TGTGCCAGCAGGAGGGGGCAAGAGACCCAGTACTTC.